Listed here are 15 T cell receptor beta chains from one sample, sequenced in a study of blood T cell repertoires in COVID-19. Method: immunoSEQ multiplex PCR; TCRdb's copy keeps in-frame clones and lacks some. This table holds 220,000 or so clones, around 90% found once. The sample was peripheral blood. The receptors derive from a man between 60 and 75 years old with COVID-19, enrolled during active disease.

The chain is built from TRBV28 and TRBJ2-7; TRBD2 matches 11 bases. V was clipped by 5 bases and J by 0 bases; unmatched bases: 6. The germline V gene encodes CDR1 MDHEN and CDR2 SYDVKM. This CDR3 is 16 amino acids long. The chain's CDR3 is CASSPTGLAASYEQYF. The CDR3 bases are TGTGCCAGCAGTCCGACGGGACTAGCGGCCTCCTACGAGCAGTACTTC.

This chain links TRBV7-2 with TRBJ2-7, with 12 bases that match TRBD2. The CDR3 spans 16 residues. Germline CDR1 and CDR2: SGHTA and FQGNSA. V shed 8 bases, J shed 3 bases, and the junction held 11 bases outside the gene matches. CDR3 coding DNA: TGTGCCAGCTCCTCGGGGGGACTAGCGGGTAACTACGAGCAGTACTTC. Translation: CASSSGGLAGNYEQYF.

This sequence joins TRBV7-2 and TRBJ1-2; 7 bases align to TRBD1. The CDR3 length is 14 residues. Germline V gene data show CDR1 as SGHTA and CDR2 as FQGNSA. V lost 3 bases and J lost 4; bases outside the gene matches: 5. CDR3 bases: TGTGCCAGCAGCTTCCCAGGGGGGAGCTATGGCTACACCTTC. Encoded protein: CASSFPGGSYGYTF.

The rearrangement joins TRBV5-1 to TRBJ1-6, with D possibly being TRBD1 (5 bases). The CDR3 has 15 residues. Trimming shortened V by 2 bases and J by 7 bases, and 13 bases separated the two germline ends. Germline V gene data show CDR1 as SGHRS and CDR2 as YFSETQ. CDR3 protein: CASSLSGKVNSPLHF. DNA of the CDR3: TGCGCCAGCAGCTTATCAGGGAAGGTAAATTCACCCCTCCACTTT.

The chain combines TRBV5-1 with TRBJ1-1, with D possibly being TRBD1 (5 bases). V lost 0 bases and J 0 bases, leaving 12 bases between the germline ends. The CDR3 is made up of 16 amino acids. Germline lookup yields CDR1 SGHRS and CDR2 YFSETQ. CDR3 coding DNA: TGCGCCAGCAGCTTGGGGACAATTGCGATGAACACTGAAGCTTTCTTT. It is translated as CASSLGTIAMNTEAFF. Combining the CDR3 with reference TRBV5-1 and TRBJ1-1 gives the whole variable domain KAGVTQTPRYLIKTRGQQVTLSCSPISGHRSVSWYQQTPGQGLQFLFEYFSETQRNKGNFPGRFSGRQFSNSRSEMNVSTLELGDSALYLCASSLGTIAMNTEAFFGQGTRLTVV.

The rearrangement uses TRBV28 and TRBJ1-2; D unresolved. The germline gives CDR1 MDHEN, CDR2 SYDVKM. The CDR3 length is 12 residues. Trimming pared 3 bases from V and 9 bases from J, leaving 11 bases between. This chain's CDR3 is CASSFGEFSYTF. CDR3 DNA sequence: TGTGCCAGCAGTTTCGGAGAATTTAGCTACACCTTC.

The chain joins TRBV19 to TRBJ2-5, with TRBD2 matching over 12 bases. The length of the CDR3 is 16 residues. Trimming at V came to 5 bases and at J to 5 bases, leaving 9 bases not matched to a gene. In germline, CDR1 is LNHDA, CDR2 SQIVND (reference sequence). CDR3 DNA sequence: TGTGCCAGTAGTGATCCGAGGACTAGCGGGGTGGAGACCCAGTACTTC. It specifies CASSDPRTSGVETQYF. Full variable domain (missing parts from reference TRBV19 and TRBJ2-5): DGGITQSPKYLFRKEGQNVTLSCEQNLNHDAMYWYRQDPGQGLRLIYYSQIVNDFQKGDIAEGYSVSREKKESFPLTVTSAQKNPTAFYLCASSDPRTSGVETQYFGPGTRLLVL.

The sample holds one count of this clone. The genes are TRBV7-2 and TRBJ1-2; a possible D gene is TRBD1 (6 bases). The CDR3 has 14 residues. Germline-derived CDR1 and CDR2 are SGHTA and FQGNSA. V gave up 5 bases and J gave up 5 bases, with 15 bases separating them. CDR3 in amino acids: CASSRIGGRYGYTF. The DNA of the CDR3 is TGTGCCAGCAGCCGGATAGGGGGACGTTATGGCTACACCTTC.

This chain uses TRBV15 with TRBJ1-1; the match to TRBD1 covers 7 bases. J was trimmed by 2 bases and V by 3 bases; bases with no gene match: 3. The CDR3 is made up of 14 amino acids. Germline V lookup: CDR1 LNHNV, CDR2 YYDKDF (reference sequence). The CDR3 region has the DNA TGTGCCACCAGCAGCCAGGGGGGAAACACTGAAGCTTTCTTT. Amino acids: CATSSQGGNTEAFF.

This clone was seen once. The rearrangement uses TRBV28 and TRBJ1-4, with 9 positions matching TRBD1. The CDR3 is made up of 15 amino acids. Trimming cost V 4 bases and J 6 bases; bases outside gene matches: 6. Per the germline V gene, CDR1 is MDHEN and CDR2 is SYDVKM. CDR3 coding DNA: TGTGCCAGCAGTTCACAGGGGGCAGGGTATGAAAAACTGTTTTTT. Its translation is CASSSQGAGYEKLFF.

The chain's CDR3 is CASSYGQGKYGYTF. CDR3 nucleotides: TGTGCCAGCAGTTACGGACAGGGAAAGTATGGCTACACCTTC. V and J are TRBV6-2 or TRBV6-3 and TRBJ1-2; 8 positions agree with TRBD1. V dropped 2 bases and J dropped 5; count of bases not matched to a gene: 4. The CDR3 extends over 14 amino acids. Germline V CDR1 and CDR2: MNHEY, SVGEGT.

Many counts were recorded for this clone. The J gene is TRBJ2-1, the V gene TRBV30, with D perhaps TRBD2 (6 bases). Germline V gene sequence: CDR1 GTSNPN, CDR2 SVGIG (reference sequence). CDR3 length: 12 amino acids. V lost 4 bases and J 12 bases, leaving 16 bases between the germline ends. Here the CDR3 DNA reads TGTGCCTGGATGCCTAGCGTGTCAAGGCAGTTCTTC. Amino acids: CAWMPSVSRQFF.

J is TRBJ1-2 and V is TRBV5-1; D not resolved. The CDR3 sequence is 14 residues long. V lost 3 bases and J lost 7, with 16 bases in between. CDR1 and CDR2 (germline): SGHRS, YFSETQ. The CDR3: CASSSDLNSSGYTF. In nucleotides, the CDR3 is TGCGCCAGCAGCTCAGATTTAAATAGCTCTGGCTACACCTTC.

The rearrangement joins TRBV6-2 or TRBV6-3 to TRBJ1-5; TRBD1 matches 7 bases. V shed 2 bases and J 7 bases; nucleotides not matched to a gene: 5. CDR1 MNHEY and CDR2 SVGEGT come from the germline V gene. CDR3 length equals 14 residues. Here the CDR3 reads CASSYPQGRQPQHF. Here the CDR3 DNA reads TGTGCCAGCAGTTACCCACAGGGGAGGCAGCCCCAGCATTTT.

The chain recombines TRBV15 with TRBJ2-3; 7 positions match TRBD1. The CDR3 is 16 amino acids. With V trimmed by 0 bases and J by 1 base, 4 bases remained unmatched. Germline V lookup: CDR1 LNHNV, CDR2 YYDKDF (reference sequence). CDR3 in DNA: TGTGCCACCAGCAGAGATCGGGGACAGCGCACAGATACGCAGTATTTT. Residues: CATSRDRGQRTDTQYF.